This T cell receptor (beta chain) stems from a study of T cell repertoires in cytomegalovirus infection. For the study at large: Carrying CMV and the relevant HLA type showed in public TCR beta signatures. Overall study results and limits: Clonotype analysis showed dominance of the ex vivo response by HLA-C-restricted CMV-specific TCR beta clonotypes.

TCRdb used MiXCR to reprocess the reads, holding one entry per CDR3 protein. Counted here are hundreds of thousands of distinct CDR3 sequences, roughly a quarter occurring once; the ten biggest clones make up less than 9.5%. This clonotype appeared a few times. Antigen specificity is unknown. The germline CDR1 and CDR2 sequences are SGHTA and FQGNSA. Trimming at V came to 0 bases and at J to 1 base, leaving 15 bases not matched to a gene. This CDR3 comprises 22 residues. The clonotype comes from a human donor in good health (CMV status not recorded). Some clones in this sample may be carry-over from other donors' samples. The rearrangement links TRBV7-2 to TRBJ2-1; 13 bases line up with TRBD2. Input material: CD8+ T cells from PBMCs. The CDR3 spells CASSLAPLPTSGGAVSYNEQFF. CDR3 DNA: TGTGCCAGCAGCTTAGCCCCCCTCCCCACTAGCGGGGGGGCCGTTTCCTACAATGAGCAGTTCTTC.